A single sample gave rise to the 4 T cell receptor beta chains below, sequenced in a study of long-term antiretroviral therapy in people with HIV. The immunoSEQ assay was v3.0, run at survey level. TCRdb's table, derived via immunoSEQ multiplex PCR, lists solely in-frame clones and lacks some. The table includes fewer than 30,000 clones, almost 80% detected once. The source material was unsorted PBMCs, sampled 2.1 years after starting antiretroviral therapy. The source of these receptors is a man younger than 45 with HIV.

This chain's CDR3 is CASSPGVPHTEAFF. CDR3 nucleotides: TGTGCCAGCAGCCCAGGGGTTCCGCACACTGAAGCTTTCTTT. The chain carries TRBV9 and TRBJ1-1; D is perhaps TRBD1 (6 bases). CDR1 is SGDLS, CDR2 YYNGEE, per germline. Trimming stripped 4 bases from V and 3 bases from J, with 13 bases between. This CDR3 contains 14 residues.

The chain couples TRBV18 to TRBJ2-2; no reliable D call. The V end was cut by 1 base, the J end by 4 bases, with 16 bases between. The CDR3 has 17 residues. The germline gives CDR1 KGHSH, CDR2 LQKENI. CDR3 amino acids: CASSPLGPTPITGELFF. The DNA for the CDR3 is TGTGCCAGCTCACCACTAGGACCGACGCCTATCACCGGGGAGCTGTTTTTT.

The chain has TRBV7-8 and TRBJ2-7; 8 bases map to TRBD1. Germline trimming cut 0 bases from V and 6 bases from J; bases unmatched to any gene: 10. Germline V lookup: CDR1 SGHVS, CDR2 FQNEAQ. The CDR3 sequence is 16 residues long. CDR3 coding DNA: TGTGCCAGCAGCTTAGCTGCCGGGACAGGAGCCTTCGAGCAGTACTTC. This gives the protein CASSLAAGTGAFEQYF.

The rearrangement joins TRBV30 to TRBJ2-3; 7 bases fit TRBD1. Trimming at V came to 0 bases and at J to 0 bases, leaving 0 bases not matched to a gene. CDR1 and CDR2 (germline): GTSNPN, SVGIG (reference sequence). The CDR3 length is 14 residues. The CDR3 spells CAWSVQGSTDTQYF. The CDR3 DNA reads TGTGCCTGGAGTGTACAGGGGAGCACAGATACGCAGTATTTT.